The present T cell receptor beta chain was sequenced within a study of graft-versus-host responses after intestinal transplantation. Looking at the study overall: The recipients all started with anti-thymocyte globulin induction and then took tacrolimus and steroids for around three years.

This CDR3 spans 13 amino acids. The ends were cut back, 6 bases at V and 4 bases at J, with 12 bases in the middle. Per the germline V gene, CDR1 is MNHNY and CDR2 is SVGAGI (reference sequence). Study-level points and caveats: Elevated graft-versus-host to host-versus-graft clonal ratios in allografts were recorded for patients with graft-donor T cell macrochimerism. Recipient bone marrow held GvH clones, some seen earlier in ileum or blood. Circulating GvH clone levels at their peak were associated with HvG declines (early post-transplant).

Measured with immunoSEQ multiplex PCR; TCRdb has only the in-frame clones, and not every one. The data contain tens of thousands of clones, approximately 96% of them singletons. Note on this clone: As yet, its antigen is unknown.

This clonotype originated in a human donor who was the organ donor for an intestinal transplant. The rearrangement uses TRBV6-6 and TRBJ1-2; D gene ambiguous. The material sequenced was unstimulated CD8+ T cells sorted from spleen or lymph node cells, taken before transplant. In DNA form, the CDR3 reads TGTGCCAGCAGCCCCCAAAAACTCTATGGCTACACCTTC. This gives the protein CASSPQKLYGYTF.